The 31 T cell receptor beta chains listed next were all sequenced from one sample in a study of CD49a tissue-resident CD8 T cells in human skin. Assay used: immunoSEQ multiplex PCR; TCRdb lists only in-frame clones, some missing. Among 700 to 900 clones listed, about 76% were seen once. Material: CLA- CD8+ effector memory T cells sorted from blood. These receptors originate from a human donor in good health.

This clone was detected once. The V call is TRBV7-8, the J call TRBJ1-5, with 10 bases aligning to TRBD1. The CDR3 spans 14 residues. Unmatched junction bases numbered 4, after V lost 5 bases and J lost 6 bases. Germline CDR1 and CDR2: SGHVS and FQNEAQ. CDR3 loop: CASSGGTGVQPQHF. The CDR3 nucleotides read TGTGCCAGCAGCGGAGGGACAGGGGTTCAGCCCCAGCATTTT.

This clone appeared once. V and J are TRBV7-9 and TRBJ2-1, with D tentatively TRBD1 (6 bases). V shed 6 bases and J shed 0 bases, with 12 bases lying between them. The CDR3 sequence is 15 residues long. Germline assignment: CDR1 SEHNR and CDR2 FQNEAQ (reference sequence). The CDR3 region is CASREGDSSYNEQFF. Written as DNA, the CDR3 is TGTGCCAGCAGAGAGGGGGATAGCTCCTACAATGAGCAGTTCTTC.

This chain connects TRBV6-1 to TRBJ2-5, with D possibly TRBD1 on 6 matching bases. The CDR3 extends over 14 amino acids. The V gene's germline CDR1 is MNHNS and CDR2 SASEGT. V was pared by 8 bases and J by 5 bases, with 18 bases between. CDR3 DNA sequence: TGTGCCAGCGACGACAAGGGGGTTTTGGAGACCCAGTACTTC. It yields the protein CASDDKGVLETQYF.

The genes are TRBV5-8 and TRBJ2-7, with 7 bases aligning to TRBD1. Germline loops: CDR1 SGHTS, CDR2 YDEGEE. The CDR3 covers 14 residues. The V gene end was trimmed by 1 base and the J gene end by 5 bases; junction bases not matched to a gene: 6. This CDR3 reads CASSLIQGDNEQYF. The CDR3 coding sequence is TGTGCCAGCAGCTTGATTCAGGGGGATAACGAGCAGTACTTC.

The chain links TRBV7-2 to TRBJ1-4, with unresolved D. The CDR3 is 14 residues long. Germline lookup yields CDR1 SGHTA and CDR2 FQGNSA. Trimming left V 5 bases short and J 0 bases short, with 7 bases between. The CDR3 DNA reads TGTGCCAGCAGCACCAGGACAACTAATGAAAAACTGTTTTTT. This codes for CASSTRTTNEKLFF.

The chain carries TRBV7-6 and TRBJ2-7; 7 nucleotides align to TRBD1. The CDR3 consists of 13 residues. The germline gives CDR1 SGHVS, CDR2 FNYEAQ. V shed 2 bases and J 5 bases; nucleotides not matched to a gene: 3. This CDR3 is CASSLRDRDEQYF. In nucleotides, the CDR3 is TGTGCCAGCAGCTTACGGGACAGAGACGAGCAGTACTTC.

This clone is categorized as large. Other DNA sequences in the sample encode the same CDR3. The chain links TRBV6-1 to TRBJ1-2; D perhaps matches TRBD1 (5 bases). This CDR3 spans 13 amino acids. V was pared by 1 base and J by 4 bases, with 7 bases between. Per the germline V gene, CDR1 is MNHNS and CDR2 is SASEGT. The CDR3 DNA sequence: TGTGCCAGCAGTGAAGGCCAGGGCTATGGCTACACCTTC. This translates into CASSEGQGYGYTF.

The chain recombines TRBV7-2 with TRBJ1-5; TRBD1 matches at 7 bases. Germline V CDR1 and CDR2: SGHTA, FQGNSA. CDR3 length: 15 amino acids. With 5 bases clipped from V and 1 base from J, the junction kept 5 bases outside the gene matches. The CDR3 DNA reads as TGTGCCAGCAGCCGGGACAGCTCAAGCAATCAGCCCCAGCATTTT. As protein: CASSRDSSSNQPQHF.

V usage is TRBV12-1 and J usage is TRBJ2-2; the D call TRBD1 from the table was never checked on the DNA. TRBV12-1 is recorded as a pseudogene. The CDR3 consists of 14 residues. CDR3 DNA: TGTGCCAGCAGCTGGGACAGGTTCACCGGGGAGCTGTTTTTT. It specifies CASSWDRFTGELFF.

In its sample, this clone was seen a few times. V usage is TRBV9 and J usage is TRBJ1-3; D might be TRBD1 (6 bases). The germline CDR1 and CDR2 sequences are SGDLS and YYNGEE. Trimming cost V 2 bases and J 2 bases, with 14 bases left between them. CDR3 length: 16 residues. CDR3 residues: CASSVGTPIPGNTIYF. The CDR3 DNA follows: TGTGCCAGCAGCGTCGGGACACCCATACCTGGAAACACCATATATTTT.

This clone was detected a few times. This chain uses TRBV15 with TRBJ1-4, with TRBD1 matching 9 bases. Per germline, CDR1 LNHNV and CDR2 YYDKDF (reference sequence). V gave up 3 bases and J gave up 7 bases; unmatched junction bases: 9. The CDR3 spans 16 residues. Here the CDR3 reads CATSSPNRGHGEKLFF. DNA for the CDR3: TGTGCCACCAGCAGCCCGAACAGGGGGCATGGTGAAAAACTGTTTTTT. Complete variable domain (other parts from reference TRBV15 and TRBJ1-4): DAMVIQNPRYQVTQFGKPVTLSCSQTLNHNVMYWYQQKSSQAPKLLFHYYDKDFNNEADTPDNFQSRRPNTSFCFLDIRSPGLGDTAMYLCATSSPNRGHGEKLFFGSGTQLSVL.

This clone has a single count. The chain combines TRBV2 with TRBJ1-2, with TRBD1 identical over 7 bases. The CDR3 consists of 15 residues. J gave up 4 bases and V 2 bases, and 7 bases lay outside the gene matches. Germline CDR1 reads SNHLY; CDR2 reads FYNNEI. CDR3 DNA: TGTGCCAGCAGTGAAATGGACAGGAATGTCTATGGCTACACCTTC. It is translated as CASSEMDRNVYGYTF.

The chain couples TRBV29-1 to TRBJ1-2; 10 bases align to TRBD1. Germline CDR1 and CDR2: SQVTM and ANQGSEA. The CDR3 has 15 amino acids. The V gene end was trimmed by 6 bases and the J gene end by 3 bases; junction bases not matched to a gene: 10. The CDR3: CSVVPGTGDYYGYTF. CDR3 nucleotide sequence: TGCAGCGTCGTACCCGGGACAGGGGATTACTATGGCTACACCTTC.

This clone was picked up a small number of times. The chain joins TRBV29-1 to TRBJ1-2; no reliable D call. V lost 1 base to trimming and J lost 8 bases, with 11 bases between them. Germline V gives CDR1 SQVTM, CDR2 ANQGSEA. This CDR3 is built from 12 residues. The CDR3 DNA reads TGCAGCGTTGAAGGGAAGGAGGAGGGCTACACCTTC. Translating gives CSVEGKEEGYTF.

V and J are TRBV6-5 and TRBJ2-5; D unresolved. This CDR3 is 11 amino acids long. The germline V gene encodes CDR1 MNHEY and CDR2 SVGAGI. Trimming pared 5 bases from V and 4 bases from J, leaving 5 bases between. The CDR3 sequence is CASSLLETQYF. Written as DNA, the CDR3 is TGTGCCAGCAGTCTCCTAGAGACCCAGTACTTC.

The gene calls are TRBV4-1 and TRBJ1-2; D unresolved. The CDR3 sequence is 15 residues long. Trimming took off 0 bases at V and 3 bases at J, with 11 bases between the two ends. Germline CDR1 and CDR2: MGHRA and YSYEKL. CDR3 protein: CASSQEGLDYYGYTF. CDR3 DNA sequence: TGCGCCAGCAGCCAAGAAGGGTTGGACTACTATGGCTACACCTTC.

The chain employs TRBV30 and TRBJ2-1; 8 positions agree with TRBD2. This CDR3 spans 14 amino acids. V trimming: 2 bases; J trimming: 7 bases; junction bases outside the gene matches: 7. CDR1 is GTSNPN, CDR2 SVGIG, per germline (reference sequence). The CDR3 sequence: CAWSTGGGLNEQFF. The CDR3 DNA reads TGTGCCTGGAGTACCGGGGGGGGCCTTAATGAGCAGTTCTTC.

This clone was detected only once. The V call is TRBV5-5, the J call TRBJ2-5; TRBD2 agrees at 10 bases. The V segment lost 0 bases and the J segment 4 bases; nucleotides outside the gene matches: 6. This CDR3 contains 16 residues. In germline, CDR1 is SGHKS, CDR2 YYEKEE (reference sequence). The CDR3 protein is CASSLAPAGGRETQYF. In DNA form, the CDR3 reads TGTGCCAGCAGCTTGGCCCCAGCGGGGGGGCGAGAGACCCAGTACTTC.

The rearrangement uses TRBV5-6 and TRBJ1-2, with D maybe TRBD1 (5 bases). Germline V gene data show CDR1 as SGHDT and CDR2 as YYEEEE. This CDR3 is 14 amino acids long. The V and J ends lost 4 bases and 4 bases respectively, with 14 bases between them. The CDR3 loop reads CASSPGDSIYGYTF. The CDR3 DNA sequence: TGTGCCAGCAGCCCGGGGGACTCCATCTATGGCTACACCTTC.

The chain combines TRBV6-5 with TRBJ2-1, with D possibly matching TRBD2 (6 bases). CDR1 and CDR2 from the germline V gene are MNHEY and SVGAGI. Trimming removed 6 bases at V and 3 bases at J, with 15 bases between. The CDR3 consists of 15 residues. The CDR3 coding sequence is TGTGCCAGCAGGACCCCCGGGACTTTCTACAATGAGCAGTTCTTC. Translating it yields CASRTPGTFYNEQFF.

The V gene is TRBV4-1, the J gene TRBJ1-2; 8 bases match TRBD1. CDR1 is MGHRA, CDR2 YSYEKL, per germline. Trimming at V came to 2 bases and at J to 4 bases, leaving 9 bases not matched to a gene. The CDR3 runs 16 residues. Here the CDR3 reads CASSQNPGQERYGYTF. In nucleotides, the CDR3 is TGCGCCAGCAGCCAAAATCCGGGACAGGAACGCTATGGCTACACCTTC.

V gene TRBV4-2 combines with J gene TRBJ1-1; 9 positions agree with TRBD1. J gave up 1 base and V 11 bases, and 2 bases lay outside the gene matches. The V gene's germline CDR1 is LGHNA and CDR2 YNFKEQ. The CDR3 totals 12 residues. CDR3: CAVQGANTEAFF. In nucleotides, the CDR3 is TGTGCCGTACAGGGGGCGAACACTGAAGCTTTCTTT.

The chain links TRBV5-4 to TRBJ1-1; D uncertain. The germline gives CDR1 SGHNT, CDR2 YYREEE (reference sequence). The CDR3 loop spans 13 amino acids. V was shortened by 4 bases and J by 1 base, with 8 bases between the two germline ends. In nucleotides, the CDR3 is TGTGCCAGCAGCCGGGTAGAGAACACTGAAGCTTTCTTT. It yields the protein CASSRVENTEAFF.

This clone is categorized as large. V is TRBV19 and J is TRBJ1-4, with D possibly matching TRBD1 (6 bases). Between the trimmed V and J ends, which lost 8 bases and 8 bases, there was a span of 12 bases. Per germline, CDR1 LNHDA and CDR2 SQIVND (reference sequence). The CDR3 is made up of 12 amino acids. CDR3 sequence (DNA): TGTGCCAGTGACGCAGGGACAGAAAAACTGTTTTTT. Amino acid sequence: CASDAGTEKLFF. The variable domain in full, with the rest retrieved from reference TRBV19 and TRBJ1-4, is DGGITQSPKYLFRKEGQNVTLSCEQNLNHDAMYWYRQDPGQGLRLIYYSQIVNDFQKGDIAEGYSVSREKKESFPLTVTSAQKNPTAFYLCASDAGTEKLFFGSGTQLSVL.

On this clone: A much larger clone differs by one base, so this may be a read error. This specimen includes other DNA sequences encoding the same CDR3. The chain recombines TRBV5-8 with TRBJ2-7, with D possibly being TRBD2 (5 bases). The CDR3 extends over 13 amino acids. In germline, CDR1 is SGHTS, CDR2 YDEGEE. The CDR3 DNA follows: TGCGCCAGCAGCTTTGGTGGAGGCTACGAGCAGTACTTC. This encodes CASSFGGGYEQYF.

The chain combines TRBV6-6 with TRBJ2-7, with a weak D call TRBD1 (5 bases). The germline gives CDR1 MNHNY, CDR2 SVGAGI (reference sequence). Between the trimmed V and J ends, which lost 10 bases and 3 bases, there was a span of 25 bases. CDR3 length equals 16 residues. The CDR3 DNA reads as TGTGCCACCCTGGTCCGGGTGGGGCCAGAGGTCTACGAGCAGTACTTC. This encodes CATLVRVGPEVYEQYF.

This clone is large in the sample. V and J are TRBV27 and TRBJ1-1; tentative D call: TRBD1 (6 bases). The CDR3 consists of 14 residues. V lost 5 bases and J lost 7, with 17 bases in between. Germline assignment: CDR1 MNHEY and CDR2 SMNVEV (reference sequence). The CDR3 DNA reads TGTGCCAGCAGTGCACAGGGAATTGGAATTGAAGCTTTCTTT. Translating gives CASSAQGIGIEAFF.

This clone was seen just once. The genes are TRBV15 and TRBJ2-3; unclear D gene. The CDR3 is 17 residues long. In germline, CDR1 is LNHNV, CDR2 YYDKDF (reference sequence). Between the trimmed V and J ends, which lost 4 bases and 0 bases, there was a span of 17 bases. The CDR3 bases are TGTGCCACCAGCAACTTACCCGTCGCGGCTAGCACAGATACGCAGTATTTT. Translating gives CATSNLPVAASTDTQYF.

The genes are TRBV7-7 and TRBJ2-7; D not certain. V lost 0 bases to trimming and J lost 3 bases, with 6 bases between them. Germline V gene lookup returns CDR1 SSHAT and CDR2 FNYEAQ (reference sequence). There are 13 residues in the CDR3. The CDR3 DNA reads as TGTGCCAGCAGCTTAGCGGGCAGCTACGAGCAGTACTTC. Translation gives CASSLAGSYEQYF.

V usage is TRBV27 and J usage is TRBJ2-7; maybe TRBD2 (5 bases). Per germline, CDR1 MNHEY and CDR2 SMNVEV (reference sequence). The CDR3 covers 12 residues. V lost 2 bases, J lost 7 bases, and 9 bases lay in between. CDR3 DNA: TGTGCCAGCAGTTTAGAAGGGAGAGAGCAGTACTTC. This codes for CASSLEGREQYF.

This chain connects TRBV7-9 to TRBJ2-6, with D maybe TRBD1 (7 bases). Trimming cost V 2 bases and J 0 bases, with 17 bases left between them. CDR3 length equals 19 residues. Germline assignment: CDR1 SEHNR and CDR2 FQNEAQ (reference sequence). CDR3 sequence: CASSLSGQGENSGANVLTF. CDR3 bases: TGTGCCAGCAGCTTAAGCGGGCAGGGGGAAAACTCTGGGGCCAACGTCCTGACTTTC.